The sequence of this TCR beta chain was determined in a study of T cells in localized non-small cell lung cancer. Regarding the study as a whole: Uninvolved adjacent lung, not tumor, had the highest T cell clonality.

In regard to this clone: Its antigen is not known.

This CDR3 spans 15 amino acids. V was pared by 0 bases and J by 1 base, with 8 bases between. Germline V CDR1 and CDR2: LNHNV, YYDKDF (reference sequence). The protocol was immunoSEQ multiplex PCR, while the TCRdb copy is restricted to in-frame clones and leaves out a portion. Seen here are about 130,000 clones, roughly 90% observed once, and the top ten hold 1.7%. The chain links TRBV15 to TRBJ2-3; D call uncertain. This sequence originates from a female donor of 60 years or more with stage I lung adenocarcinoma. The starting material was peripheral blood, obtained before any cancer treatment. Here the CDR3 reads CATSRDRSGTDTQYF. In nucleotides, the CDR3 is TGTGCCACCAGCAGAGATCGGTCGGGCACAGATACGCAGTATTTT. Full variable domain (remainder filled in from reference TRBV15 and TRBJ2-3): DAMVIQNPRYQVTQFGKPVTLSCSQTLNHNVMYWYQQKSSQAPKLLFHYYDKDFNNEADTPDNFQSRRPNTSFCFLDIRSPGLGDTAMYLCATSRDRSGTDTQYFGPGTRLTVL.